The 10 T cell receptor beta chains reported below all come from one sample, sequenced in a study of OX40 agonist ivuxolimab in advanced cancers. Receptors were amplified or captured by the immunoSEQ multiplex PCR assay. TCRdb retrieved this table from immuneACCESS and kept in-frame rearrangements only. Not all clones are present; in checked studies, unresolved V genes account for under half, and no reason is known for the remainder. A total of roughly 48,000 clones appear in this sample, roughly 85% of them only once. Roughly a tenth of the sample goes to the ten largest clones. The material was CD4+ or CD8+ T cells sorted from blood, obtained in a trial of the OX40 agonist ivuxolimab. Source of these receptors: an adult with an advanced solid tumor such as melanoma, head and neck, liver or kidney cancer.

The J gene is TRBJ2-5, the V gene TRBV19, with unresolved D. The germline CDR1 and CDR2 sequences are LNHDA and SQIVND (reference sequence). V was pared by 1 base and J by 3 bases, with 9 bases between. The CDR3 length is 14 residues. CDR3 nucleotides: TGTGCCAGTAGTATAGCACCACAAGAAGAGACCCAGTACTTC. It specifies CASSIAPQEETQYF.

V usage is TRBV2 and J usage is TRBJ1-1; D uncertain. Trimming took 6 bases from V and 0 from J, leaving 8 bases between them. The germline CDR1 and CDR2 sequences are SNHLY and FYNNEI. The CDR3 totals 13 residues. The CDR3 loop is CASSLYVNTEAFF. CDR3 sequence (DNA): TGTGCCAGCAGCTTATACGTGAACACTGAAGCTTTCTTT.

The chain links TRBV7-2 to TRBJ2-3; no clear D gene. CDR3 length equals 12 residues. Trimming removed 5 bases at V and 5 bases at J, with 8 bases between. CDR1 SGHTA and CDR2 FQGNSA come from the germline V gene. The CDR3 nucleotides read TGTGCCAGCAGCCCTCGTGGAGATACGCAGTATTTT. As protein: CASSPRGDTQYF.

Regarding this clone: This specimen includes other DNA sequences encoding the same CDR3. For the CDR3, the DNA is TGTGCCAGCAGTTTAAGGGAGAACACTGAAGCTTTCTTT. Translation: CASSLRENTEAFF. The chain uses TRBV27 and TRBJ1-1; D not resolved. Trimming took off 2 bases at V and 1 base at J, with 5 bases between the two ends. This CDR3 has 13 amino acids. The germline gives CDR1 MNHEY, CDR2 SMNVEV (reference sequence).

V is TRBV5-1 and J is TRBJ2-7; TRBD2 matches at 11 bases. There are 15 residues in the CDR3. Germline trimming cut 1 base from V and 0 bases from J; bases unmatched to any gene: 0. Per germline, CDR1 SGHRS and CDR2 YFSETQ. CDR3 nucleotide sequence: TGCGCCAGCAGCTTGACTAGCGGGAGCTCCTACGAGCAGTACTTC. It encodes CASSLTSGSSYEQYF.

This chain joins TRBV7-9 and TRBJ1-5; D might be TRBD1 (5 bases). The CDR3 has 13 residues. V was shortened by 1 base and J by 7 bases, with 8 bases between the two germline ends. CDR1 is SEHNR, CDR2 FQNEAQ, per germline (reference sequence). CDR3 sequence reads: CASSLGDRQPQHF. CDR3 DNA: TGTGCCAGCAGCTTAGGCGACAGACAGCCCCAGCATTTT.

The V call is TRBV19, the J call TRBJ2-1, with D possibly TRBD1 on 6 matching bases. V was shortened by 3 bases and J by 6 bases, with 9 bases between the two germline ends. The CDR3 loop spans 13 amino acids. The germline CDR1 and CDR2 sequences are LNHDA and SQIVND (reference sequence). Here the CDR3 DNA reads TGTGCCAGTAGTATCAACAGGGCCAATGAGCAGTTCTTC. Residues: CASSINRANEQFF.

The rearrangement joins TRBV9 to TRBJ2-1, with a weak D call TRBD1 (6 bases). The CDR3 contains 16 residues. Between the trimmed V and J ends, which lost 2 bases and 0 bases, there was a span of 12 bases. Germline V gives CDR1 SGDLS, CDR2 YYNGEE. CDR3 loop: CASSVGAQLSYNEQFF. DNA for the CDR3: TGTGCCAGCAGCGTGGGGGCCCAACTCTCCTACAATGAGCAGTTCTTC.

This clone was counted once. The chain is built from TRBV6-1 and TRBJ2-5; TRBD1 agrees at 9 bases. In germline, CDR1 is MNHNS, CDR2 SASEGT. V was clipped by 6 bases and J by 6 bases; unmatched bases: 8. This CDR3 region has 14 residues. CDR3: CASRSQGAGKTQYF. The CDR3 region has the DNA TGTGCCAGCAGGTCACAGGGGGCGGGTAAGACCCAGTACTTC.

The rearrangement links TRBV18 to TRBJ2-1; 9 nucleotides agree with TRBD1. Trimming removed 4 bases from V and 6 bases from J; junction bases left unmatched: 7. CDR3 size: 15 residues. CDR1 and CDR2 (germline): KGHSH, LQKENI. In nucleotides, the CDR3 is TGTGCCAGCTCACGCCCACCGGGACAGGGCAATGAGCAGTTCTTC. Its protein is CASSRPPGQGNEQFF.